These 19 T cell receptor beta chains were all obtained from the same sample, sequenced in a study of tumor-infiltrating lymphocytes in primary liver carcinoma. The authors took blood RNA from unsorted whole blood and also extracted germline DNA. TCR beta cDNA was reverse-transcribed from about 500 ng of total RNA. The reaction used a constant-region primer and ProtoScript II reverse transcriptase. It was through three nested multiplex PCR rounds of slightly modified ARM-PCR that TCR beta libraries arose. In the first two PCR rounds, TRBV1-TRBV30 forward primers were paired with a C-beta reverse primer, and each round lasted about 10 cycles. TCRdb reprocessed the multiplex PCR reads with MiXCR, giving one entry per CDR3 protein. Of some 190,000 distinct CDR3 sequences in the sample, 60% are singletons; the top ten hold approximately 68%. Material: peripheral blood. These receptors all come from a man aged 35-49 years with primary liver carcinoma and hepatitis B virus infection.

On this clonotype itself: One end of the junction is discordant with germline, which a read error may explain. The chain couples TRBV13 to TRBJ2-5, with D possibly being TRBD2 (5 bases). The CDR3 runs 14 residues. Germline CDR1 is PRHDT and CDR2 is FYEKMQ (reference sequence). This CDR3 reads CASSLRSSGEIQYF. As DNA, the CDR3 is TGTGCCAGCAGTTTACGGTCAAGCGGAGAGATCCAGTACTTC.

This clonotype was seen a handful of times. This sequence joins TRBV6-1 and TRBJ2-2; maybe TRBD2 (6 bases). The V end was cut by 7 bases, the J end by 0 bases, with 9 bases between. This CDR3 is built from 14 residues. Germline assignment: CDR1 MNHNS and CDR2 SASEGT. CDR3 sequence reads: CASKEGANTGELFF. The CDR3 DNA reads as TGTGCCAGCAAGGAGGGAGCGAACACCGGGGAGCTGTTTTTT.

The V and J genes are TRBV29-1 and TRBJ1-1, with D perhaps TRBD1 (5 bases). The CDR3 is 12 residues long. Trimming removed 3 bases at V and 2 bases at J, with 7 bases between. Germline V gene sequence: CDR1 SQVTM, CDR2 ANQGSEA. The CDR3 coding sequence is TGCAGCGTTGATAGGGGAAACACTGAAGCTTTCTTT. Its protein product is CSVDRGNTEAFF. The variable domain in full, completed from reference TRBV29-1 and TRBJ1-1, reads SAVISQKPSRDICQRGTSLTIQCQVDSQVTMMFWYRQQPGQSLTLIATANQGSEATYESGFVIDKFPISRPNLTFSTLTVSNMSPEDSSIYLCSVDRGNTEAFFGQGTRLTVV.

A single count supports this clonotype. An end of the junction does not agree with germline; a read error may underlie this. V usage is TRBV6-2 or TRBV6-3 and J usage is TRBJ2-1, with D possibly being TRBD2 (6 bases). The germline CDR1 and CDR2 sequences are MNHEY and SVGEGT. This CDR3 region has 15 residues. CDR3 DNA sequence: TGTGTCAGCAAGGCGGGACTCCCTGCCAACAATGAGCAGTTCTTC. Its protein product is CVSKAGLPANNEQFF.

The chain is built from TRBV29-1 and TRBJ2-1; 14 bases are a match to TRBD2. The CDR3 runs 14 residues. Germline V gene lookup returns CDR1 SQVTM and CDR2 ANQGSEA. Germline trimming cut 7 bases from V and 9 bases from J; bases unmatched to any gene: 8. DNA of the CDR3: TGCAGCGCCGGGGGACTAGCGGGGGCTTCTGAGCAGTTCTTC. This sequence encodes CSAGGLAGASEQFF.

Worth noting for this clonotype: This may come from a read error, since a much larger clone is one base off. The chain employs TRBV11-2 and TRBJ2-7; D uncertain. The CDR3 covers 14 residues. Germline CDR1 reads SGHAT; CDR2 reads FQNNGV. The ends were cut back, 1 base at V and 3 bases at J, with 10 bases in the middle. CDR3 nucleotides: TGTGCCAGCAGCTTAGCTGCAGAATACTACGAGCAGTACTTC. Its translation: CASSLAAEYYEQYF.

Many counts were recorded for this clonotype. This chain links TRBV6-2 or TRBV6-3 with TRBJ2-5; D gene ambiguous. CDR3 length: 13 amino acids. V was clipped by 6 bases and J by 1 base, with 9 bases between them. The germline CDR1 and CDR2 sequences are MNHEY and SVGEGT. The CDR3 reads CASSLAAQETQYF. CDR3 coding DNA: TGTGCCAGCAGCTTAGCAGCCCAAGAGACCCAGTACTTC.

V gene TRBV7-9 combines with J gene TRBJ2-7; D gene unclear. V was clipped by 1 base and J by 3 bases, with 10 bases between them. The CDR3 runs 14 residues. Germline-derived CDR1 and CDR2 are SEHNR and FQNEAQ (reference sequence). For the CDR3, the DNA is TGTGCCAGCAGCTTAGGTGCGACGGTCTACGAGCAGTACTTC. It specifies CASSLGATVYEQYF.

On this clonotype: One junction end does not reproduce the germline sequence, and a read error may be involved. The genes are TRBV4-1 and TRBJ2-3, with TRBD2 matching over 10 bases. Looked up from germline, CDR1 is MGHRA and CDR2 is YSYEKL. This CDR3 is 16 amino acids long. CDR3 residues: CTSSQLTSGVTDTQYF. In DNA form, the CDR3 reads TGCACCAGCAGCCAACTCACTAGCGGGGTCACAGATACGCAGTATTTT.

A remark on this clonotype: One junction end does not reproduce the germline sequence, and a read error may be involved. The chain employs TRBV11-2 and TRBJ2-3, with TRBD2 identical over 7 bases. Germline values: CDR1 SGHAT, CDR2 FQNNGV. This CDR3 region has 15 residues. The CDR3 nucleotides are TGTGCCAGCAGCAAGGGACTACCGAGCACAGATACACAGTATTTT. This sequence encodes CASSKGLPSTDTQYF.

The V and J genes are TRBV12-3 or TRBV12-4 and TRBJ1-1; D remains ambiguous. The CDR3 consists of 13 residues. Trimming took off 3 bases at V and 10 bases at J, with 15 bases between the two ends. The CDR3 loop is CASSFGVGPGAFF. Here the CDR3 DNA reads TGTGCCAGCAGTTTTGGGGTCGGGCCTGGAGCTTTCTTT.

Details on this clonotype: One end of the junction fails to match germline, which may point to a read error. V gene TRBV6-6 combines with J gene TRBJ2-5, with 11 bases matching TRBD1. The CDR3 runs to 16 residues. CDR1 and CDR2 (germline): MNHNY, SVGAGI (reference sequence). CDR3 in DNA: TGTGCCAGCACCCACCGGGGACAGGGGGGTCAAGAGATCCAGTACTTC. Translated, it gives CASTHRGQGGQEIQYF.

On this clonotype itself: One end of the junction does not line up with germline, which may come from a read error. This rearrangement joins TRBV12-5 to TRBJ2-1; maybe TRBD2 (5 bases). Germline V gives CDR1 LGHNT, CDR2 FRNRAP. The CDR3 extends over 15 amino acids. The DNA for the CDR3 is TGTACTAGTGGTTTGGTAAAGAGCGTTTACAATGAGCAGTTCTTC. Protein product: CTSGLVKSVYNEQFF.

The chain recombines TRBV9 with TRBJ2-1; D may be TRBD1 (5 bases). Germline values: CDR1 SGDLS, CDR2 YYNGEE. This CDR3 has 13 amino acids. Trimming stripped 3 bases from V and 8 bases from J, with 12 bases between. The CDR3 nucleotides are TGTGCCAGCAGCGGCCAGGGTGGCGATGAGCAGTTCTTC. Translating it yields CASSGQGGDEQFF.

This clonotype showed up just a few times. The rearrangement links TRBV21-1 to TRBJ2-1; the D call TRBD2 from the table was never checked on the DNA. TRBV21-1 is a recognized pseudogene. The CDR3 is made up of 17 amino acids. DNA for the CDR3: TGTGCCAGCAGCCGAGAGGGAGGGGAGCGGGAGGCTAATGAGCAGTTCTTC. Translation gives CASSREGGEREANEQFF.

This clonotype appeared a few times. The rearrangement joins TRBV25-1 to TRBJ2-5, with 7 bases matching TRBD1. Germline lookup yields CDR1 MGHDK and CDR2 SYGVNS. This CDR3 region has 14 residues. J lost 4 bases, V lost 2 bases, and 4 bases had no gene match. CDR3: CASSERGGRETQYF. The CDR3 DNA reads as TGTGCCAGCAGTGAAAGAGGGGGCCGAGAGACCCAGTACTTC.

A note on this clonotype: This CDR3 fails to terminate in the conserved phenylalanine or tryptophan, so it likely reflects a read error. The rearrangement uses TRBV11-2 and TRBJ1-2; D unclear. The CDR3 is made up of 14 amino acids. Germline loops: CDR1 SGHAT, CDR2 FQNNGV. The CDR3 loop is CAGSLVVNNYGYTI. The CDR3 DNA sequence: TGTGCCGGCAGCTTAGTAGTCAATAACTATGGCTACACCATC.

This chain connects TRBV7-8 to TRBJ2-7; D gene ambiguous. The CDR3 has 13 amino acids. CDR1 is SGHVS and CDR2 is FQNEAQ in the germline V gene. V lost 8 bases and J 5 bases, leaving 16 bases between the germline ends. The CDR3 loop reads CASGIHYTDEQYF. As DNA, the CDR3 is TGTGCCAGCGGCATACACTATACGGACGAGCAGTACTTC.

This clonotype was counted many times. The V call is TRBV30, the J call TRBJ2-6; 8 nucleotides align to TRBD1. This CDR3 has 15 amino acids. The V segment lost 5 bases and the J segment 0 bases; nucleotides outside the gene matches: 3. Germline lookup yields CDR1 GTSNPN and CDR2 SVGIG (reference sequence). This chain's CDR3 is CAWDRGSSGANVLTF. CDR3 sequence (DNA): TGTGCCTGGGACAGGGGTAGCTCTGGGGCCAACGTCCTGACTTTC.